What follows are 5 T cell receptor beta chains derived from one specimen sequenced in a study of molecular identifiers for immune sequencing clone quantification. TCRdb independently ran MiXCR on the PCR reads; one entry per CDR3 protein. The table lists around 86,000 distinct CDR3 sequences, around 19% of them singletons, with 0.7% to 0.95% in the top ten. The specimen was naive CD8+ T cells from blood, with Jurkat cell RNA spiked in. Indicated subset: FACS-sorted CD8+CD4-CCR7+CD45RA+ naive T cells. Receptor source: a human donor in good health. Some libraries in this study had Jurkat cell RNA spiked in.

The chain has TRBV15 and TRBJ2-1, with TRBD1 matching 7 bases. Germline CDR1 LNHNV, CDR2 YYDKDF (reference sequence). This CDR3 has 14 amino acids. The V gene end was trimmed by 4 bases and the J gene end by 3 bases; junction bases not matched to a gene: 3. CDR3 sequence reads: CATSTWTGYNEQFF. The CDR3 coding sequence is TGTGCCACCAGCACGTGGACAGGCTACAATGAGCAGTTCTTC.

This clonotype was seen ten or more times. CDR3 loop: CASSIGGRADTQYF. The DNA of the CDR3 is TGTGCCAGTAGTATAGGTGGCAGGGCAGATACGCAGTATTTT. The chain has TRBV19 and TRBJ2-3, with D possibly being TRBD1 (5 bases). The CDR3 runs to 14 residues. Germline V lookup: CDR1 LNHDA, CDR2 SQIVND (reference sequence). V lost 1 base and J lost 4, with 9 bases in between.

This clonotype occurred many times. The chain is built from TRBV6-6 and TRBJ1-1; D unresolved. This CDR3 contains 12 residues. The ends were cut back, 2 bases at V and 5 bases at J, with 6 bases in the middle. The germline gives CDR1 MNHNY, CDR2 SVGAGI (reference sequence). The CDR3 sequence is CASSYAETEAFF. CDR3 DNA: TGTGCCAGCAGTTACGCTGAGACTGAAGCTTTCTTT.

This clonotype occurred many times. The genes are TRBV12-2 and TRBJ2-2. TRBV12-2 is tagged as a pseudogene. This CDR3 is built from 12 residues. CDR3 nucleotides: TGTGCAAGTCGCTTACTGACCGGGGAGCTGTTTTTT. Protein sequence: CASRLLTGELFF.

This clonotype was seen once. It may be a read error: a sequence one base away is much more abundant. The chain uses TRBV7-6 and TRBJ2-1; 13 nucleotides line up with TRBD2. The V gene's germline CDR1 is SGHVS and CDR2 FNYEAQ. J gave up 6 bases and V 4 bases, and 12 bases lay outside the gene matches. This CDR3 is built from 18 residues. The CDR3 reads CASSSARTSGSVSNEQFF. The CDR3 DNA follows: TGTGCCAGCAGCTCAGCGAGGACTAGCGGGAGTGTGAGCAATGAGCAGTTCTTC. Using reference TRBV7-6 and TRBJ2-1 for the parts outside the CDR3, the full variable domain is GAGVSQSPRYKVTKRGQDVALRCDPISGHVSLYWYRQALGQGPEFLTYFNYEAQQDKSGLPNDRFSAERPEGSISTLTIQRTEQRDSAMYRCASSSARTSGSVSNEQFFGPGTRLTVL.